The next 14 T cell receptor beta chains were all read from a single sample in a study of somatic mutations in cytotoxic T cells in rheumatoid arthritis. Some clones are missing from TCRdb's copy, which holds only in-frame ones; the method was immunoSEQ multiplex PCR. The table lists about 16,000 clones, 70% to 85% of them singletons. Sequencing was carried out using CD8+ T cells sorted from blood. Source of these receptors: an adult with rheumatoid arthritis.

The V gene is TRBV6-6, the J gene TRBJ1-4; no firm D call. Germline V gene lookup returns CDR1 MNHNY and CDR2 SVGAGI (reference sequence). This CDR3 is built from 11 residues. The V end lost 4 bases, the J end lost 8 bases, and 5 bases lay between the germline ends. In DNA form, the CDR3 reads TGTGCCAGCAGTTTTTCGGAAAAACTGTTTTTT. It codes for CASSFSEKLFF.

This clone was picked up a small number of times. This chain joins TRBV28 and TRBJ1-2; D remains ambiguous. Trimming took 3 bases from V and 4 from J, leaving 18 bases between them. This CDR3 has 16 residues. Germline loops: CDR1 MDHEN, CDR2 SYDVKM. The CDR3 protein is CASSFIIYWPRYGYTF. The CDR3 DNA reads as TGTGCCAGCAGTTTTATCATATATTGGCCACGCTATGGCTACACCTTC.

CDR3: CASSIRASLSDTEAFF. The CDR3 DNA sequence: TGTGCCAGTAGTATTAGGGCCAGTTTGAGTGACACTGAAGCTTTCTTT. The V call is TRBV19, the J call TRBJ1-1, with unresolved D. Trimming took off 3 bases at V and 3 bases at J, with 17 bases between the two ends. This CDR3 is 16 amino acids long. CDR1 LNHDA and CDR2 SQIVND come from the germline V gene (reference sequence).

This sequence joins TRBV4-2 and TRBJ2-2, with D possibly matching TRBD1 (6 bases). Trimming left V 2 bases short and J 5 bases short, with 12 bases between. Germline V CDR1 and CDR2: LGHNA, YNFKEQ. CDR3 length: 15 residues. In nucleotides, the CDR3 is TGTGCCAGCAGCCAATACCTCCAGGGGACCGGGGAGCTGTTTTTT. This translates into CASSQYLQGTGELFF.

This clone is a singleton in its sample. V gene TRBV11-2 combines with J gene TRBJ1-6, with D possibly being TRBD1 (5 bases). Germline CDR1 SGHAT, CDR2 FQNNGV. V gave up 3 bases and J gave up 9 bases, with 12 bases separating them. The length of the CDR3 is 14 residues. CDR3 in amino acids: CASSLGGLISPLHF. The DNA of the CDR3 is TGTGCCAGCAGCTTGGGGGGTCTCATTTCACCCCTCCACTTT. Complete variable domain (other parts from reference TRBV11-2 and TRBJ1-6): EAGVAQSPRYKIIEKRQSVAFWCNPISGHATLYWYQQILGQGPKLLIQFQNNGVVDDSQLPKDRFSAERLKGVDSTLKIQPAKLEDSAVYLCASSLGGLISPLHFGNGTRLTVT.

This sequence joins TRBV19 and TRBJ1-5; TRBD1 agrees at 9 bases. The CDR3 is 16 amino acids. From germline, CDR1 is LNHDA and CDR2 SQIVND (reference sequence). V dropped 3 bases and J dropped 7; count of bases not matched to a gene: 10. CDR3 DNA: TGTGCCAGTAGTATTCGCCCGGGACAGGGACGACAGCCCCAGCATTTT. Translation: CASSIRPGQGRQPQHF.

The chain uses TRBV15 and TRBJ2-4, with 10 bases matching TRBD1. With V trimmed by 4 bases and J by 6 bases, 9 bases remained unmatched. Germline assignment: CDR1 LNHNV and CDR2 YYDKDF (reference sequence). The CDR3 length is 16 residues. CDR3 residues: CATSTRTGGRRNIQYF. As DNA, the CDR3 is TGTGCCACCAGCACTCGGACAGGGGGTCGTAGAAACATTCAGTACTTC.

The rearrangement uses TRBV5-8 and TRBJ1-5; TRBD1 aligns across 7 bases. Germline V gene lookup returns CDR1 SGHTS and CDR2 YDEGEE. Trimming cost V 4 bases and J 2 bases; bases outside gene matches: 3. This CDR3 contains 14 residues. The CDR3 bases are TGTGCCAGCAGCAACAGGGGACGCAATCAGCCCCAGCATTTT. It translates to CASSNRGRNQPQHF. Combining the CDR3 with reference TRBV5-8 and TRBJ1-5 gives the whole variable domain EAGVTQSPTHLIKTRGQQATLRCSPISGHTSVYWYQQALGLGLQFLLWYDEGEERNRGNFPPRFSGRQFPNYSSELNVNALELEDSALYLCASSNRGRNQPQHFGDGTRLSIL.

CDR3 DNA: TGTGCCAGCAGTTACTCGACCCCGAGGGGCTACGAGCAGTACTTC. Its translation: CASSYSTPRGYEQYF. The V gene is TRBV6-5, the J gene TRBJ2-7; either TRBD1 or TRBD2 may supply D (5 bases each). The V and J ends lost 0 bases and 3 bases respectively, with 12 bases between them. This CDR3 has 15 amino acids. The germline V gene encodes CDR1 MNHEY and CDR2 SVGAGI.

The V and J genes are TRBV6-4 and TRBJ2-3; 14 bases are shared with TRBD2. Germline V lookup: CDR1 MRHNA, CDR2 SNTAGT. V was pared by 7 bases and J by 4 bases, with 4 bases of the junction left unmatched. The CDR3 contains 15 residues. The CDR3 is CASNRLAGGPDTQYF. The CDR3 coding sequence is TGTGCCAGCAATCGACTAGCGGGGGGGCCAGATACGCAGTATTTT.

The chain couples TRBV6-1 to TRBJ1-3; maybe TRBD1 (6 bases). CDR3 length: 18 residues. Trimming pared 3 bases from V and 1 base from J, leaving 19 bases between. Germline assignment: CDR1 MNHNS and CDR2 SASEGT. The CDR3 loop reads CASSEHGTNPFSGNTIYF. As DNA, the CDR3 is TGTGCCAGCAGTGAGCACGGGACAAATCCCTTTTCTGGAAACACCATATATTTT.

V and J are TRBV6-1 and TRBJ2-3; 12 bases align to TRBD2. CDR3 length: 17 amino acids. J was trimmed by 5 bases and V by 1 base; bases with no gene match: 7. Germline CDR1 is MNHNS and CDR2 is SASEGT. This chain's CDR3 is CASSEVLAGGSGDTQYF. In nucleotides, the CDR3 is TGTGCCAGCAGTGAAGTTCTAGCGGGGGGGTCGGGAGATACGCAGTATTTT.

CDR3 amino acids: CASSQGGRLQETQYF. The CDR3, as DNA: TGCGCCAGCAGCCAAGGGGGACGGCTTCAAGAGACCCAGTACTTC. V is TRBV4-1 and J is TRBJ2-5; perhaps D is TRBD1 or TRBD2 (5 bases each). Germline V gene data show CDR1 as MGHRA and CDR2 as YSYEKL. V lost 1 base, J lost 2 bases, and 11 bases lay in between. This CDR3 region has 15 residues.

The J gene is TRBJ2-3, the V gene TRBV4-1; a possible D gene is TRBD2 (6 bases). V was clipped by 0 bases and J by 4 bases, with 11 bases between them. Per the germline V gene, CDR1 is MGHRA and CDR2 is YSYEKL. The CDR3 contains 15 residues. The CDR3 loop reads CASSQEGLASDTQYF. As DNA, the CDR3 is TGCGCCAGCAGCCAAGAAGGGCTAGCGTCAGATACGCAGTATTTT.